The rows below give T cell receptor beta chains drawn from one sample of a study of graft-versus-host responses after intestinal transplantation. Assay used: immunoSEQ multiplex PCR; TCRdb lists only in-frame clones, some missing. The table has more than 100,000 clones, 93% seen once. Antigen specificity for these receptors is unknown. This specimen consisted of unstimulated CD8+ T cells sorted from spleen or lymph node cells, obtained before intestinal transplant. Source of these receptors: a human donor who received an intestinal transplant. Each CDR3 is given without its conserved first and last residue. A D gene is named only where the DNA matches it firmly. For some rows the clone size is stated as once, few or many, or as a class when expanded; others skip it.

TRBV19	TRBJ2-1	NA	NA	ASSIISLSPRYNEQF
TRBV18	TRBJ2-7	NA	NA	ASSPPAFYEQY
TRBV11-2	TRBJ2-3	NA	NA	ASIQSSLGGVAADTQY
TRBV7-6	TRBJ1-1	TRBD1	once	ASSLSGGNTEAF
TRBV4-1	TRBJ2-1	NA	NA	ASSLAKGYDNEQF
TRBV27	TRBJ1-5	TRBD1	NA	ASGPRTGVNQPQH
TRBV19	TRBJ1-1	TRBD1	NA	ATLGTGSGTEAF
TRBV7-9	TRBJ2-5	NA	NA	ASSWRTETQY
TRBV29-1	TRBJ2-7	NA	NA	SGRSSYEQY
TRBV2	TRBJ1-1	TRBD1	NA	ASSLTGENTEAF
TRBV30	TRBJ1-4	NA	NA	AWSVTGGGEKLF
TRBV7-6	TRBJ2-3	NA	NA	ASSLALDPADTQY
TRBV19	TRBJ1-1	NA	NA	ASSMTNTEAF
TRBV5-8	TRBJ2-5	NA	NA	ASSFFPGTGETQY
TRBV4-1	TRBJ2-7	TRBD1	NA	ASSQETGGWSYEQY
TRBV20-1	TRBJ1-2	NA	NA	SGKPSGGYT
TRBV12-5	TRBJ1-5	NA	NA	ASGLGVNQPQH
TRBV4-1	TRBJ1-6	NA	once	ASSQDAMRGNSPLH
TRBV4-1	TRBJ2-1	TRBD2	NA	ASSPRTRVYNEQF
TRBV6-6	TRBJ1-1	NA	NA	ASSSSDPTEAF
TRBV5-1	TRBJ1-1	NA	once	ASSLSGVAF
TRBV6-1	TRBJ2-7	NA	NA	ASSFRDVELDEQY
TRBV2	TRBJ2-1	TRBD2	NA	ASRARSGGAFNEQF
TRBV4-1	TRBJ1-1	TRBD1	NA	ASSQPGQGEAF
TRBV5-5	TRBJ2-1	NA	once	ASSLEDFGNEQF
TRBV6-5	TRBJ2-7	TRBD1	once	ASSLNRGHEQY
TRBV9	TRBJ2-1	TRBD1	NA	ASSARTGAHNEQF
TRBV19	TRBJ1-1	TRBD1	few	ASSWTGENTEAF
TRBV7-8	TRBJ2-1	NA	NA	ASSLVVDKYNEQF
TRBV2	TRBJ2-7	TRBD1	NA	ASRPPDRTYEQY
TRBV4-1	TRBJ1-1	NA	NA	ASSQAGDATEAF
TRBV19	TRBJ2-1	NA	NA	ASSSRGAWDEQF
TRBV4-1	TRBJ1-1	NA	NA	ASSQAGRDTEAF
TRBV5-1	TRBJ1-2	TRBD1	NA	ASSSDPTGGYYDYT
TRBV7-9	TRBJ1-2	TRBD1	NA	ASSLGTGTFYGYT
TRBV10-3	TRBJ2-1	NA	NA	AISEPGRGVYNNEQF
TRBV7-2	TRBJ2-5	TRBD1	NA	ASSPGTGLQETQY
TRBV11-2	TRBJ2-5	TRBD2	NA	ASSLGAGGPEKTQY
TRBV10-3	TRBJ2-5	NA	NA	AISEFPFDSKETQY
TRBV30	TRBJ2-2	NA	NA	AHRDTYTGELF
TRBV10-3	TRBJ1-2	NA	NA	AISETDLANYGYT
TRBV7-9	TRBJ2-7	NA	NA	ASSLAGGEQY
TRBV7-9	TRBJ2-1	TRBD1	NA	ASSSRGQGEQF
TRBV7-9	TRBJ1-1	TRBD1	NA	ASSSTGKNTEAF
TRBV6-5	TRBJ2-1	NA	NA	ASSYELGVEQF
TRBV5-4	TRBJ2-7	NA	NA	ASSLQGSYEQY
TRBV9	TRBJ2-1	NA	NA	ASSPLGPGSPNEQF
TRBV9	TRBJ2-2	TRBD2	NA	ASSVGEGKDTGELF
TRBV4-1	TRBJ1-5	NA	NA	ASSQGSNQPQH
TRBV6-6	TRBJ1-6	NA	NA	ASSYVLRNNSPLH
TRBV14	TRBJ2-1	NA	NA	ASSQVGQFANEQF
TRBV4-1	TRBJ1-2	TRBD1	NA	ASSQEEGQGLYGYT
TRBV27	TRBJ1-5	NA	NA	ASSLSVSNQPQH
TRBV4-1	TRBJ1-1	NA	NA	ASSQDGSPNTEAF
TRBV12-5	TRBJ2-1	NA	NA	ASAPRTSGNEQF
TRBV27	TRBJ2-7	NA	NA	ASSLGGHEQY
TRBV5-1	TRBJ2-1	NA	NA	ASSLNYEQF